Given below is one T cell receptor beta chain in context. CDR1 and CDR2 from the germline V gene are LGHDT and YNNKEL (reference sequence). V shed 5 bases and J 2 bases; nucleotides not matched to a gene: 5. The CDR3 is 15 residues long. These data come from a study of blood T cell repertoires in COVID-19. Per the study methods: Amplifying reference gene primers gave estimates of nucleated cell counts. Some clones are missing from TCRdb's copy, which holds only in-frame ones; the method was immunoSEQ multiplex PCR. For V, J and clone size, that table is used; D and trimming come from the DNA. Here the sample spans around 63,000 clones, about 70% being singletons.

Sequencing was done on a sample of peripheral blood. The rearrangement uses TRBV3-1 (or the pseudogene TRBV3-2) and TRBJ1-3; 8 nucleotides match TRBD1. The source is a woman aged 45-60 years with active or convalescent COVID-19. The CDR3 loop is CASSVEQGAGNTIYF. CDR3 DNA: TGTGCCAGCAGCGTAGAACAGGGGGCTGGAAACACCATATATTTT.